Sequencing of this TCR beta chain was carried out in a study of OX40 agonist ivuxolimab in advanced cancers. Broader study findings: Antigen specificity remained undetermined for the expanded peripheral T cells.

The germline V gene encodes CDR1 LGHNA and CDR2 YNFKEQ. Trimming took off 3 bases at V and 2 bases at J, with 21 bases between the two ends. The CDR3 runs to 18 residues. Data came from immunoSEQ multiplex PCR; TCRdb stores just in-frame clones and leaves some out. The table records some 63,000 clones, around 92% of them present only once. To note about this clone: The antigen is unknown.

The rearrangement links TRBV4-2 to TRBJ2-3; D possibly corresponds to TRBD2 (5 bases). The specimen was CD4+ or CD8+ T cells sorted from blood, collected in a trial of the OX40 agonist ivuxolimab. The source is an adult with an advanced solid tumor such as melanoma, head and neck, liver or kidney cancer. CDR3 region: CASSQGDLGSVPTDTQYF. For the CDR3, the DNA is TGTGCCAGCAGCCAGGGCGATCTTGGTAGCGTACCCACAGATACGCAGTATTTT.